This T cell receptor (beta chain) was obtained from a study of blood T cell repertoires in COVID-19. Looking at the study overall: Both acute and convalescent COVID-19 samples were obtained from the United States, Italy and Spain. T cells, B-cell-depleted T cells, or PBMCs supplied cDNA or gDNA.

This clone was counted a few times. Per the authors' pipeline: Amplifying reference gene primers gave estimates of nucleated cell counts. Using immunoSEQ multiplex PCR, the repertoire was profiled, and TCRdb retains in-frame clones only, with some absent. That table is the source of V, J and clone size, and D and trimming were worked out from the DNA. Of around 150,000 clones in the sample, 80% to 90% were seen once. Germline V gene sequence: CDR1 LGHDT, CDR2 YNNKEL (reference sequence). With 8 bases clipped from V and 5 bases from J, the junction kept 9 bases outside the gene matches. The CDR3 has 15 residues.

J is TRBJ1-5 and V is TRBV3-1 (or the pseudogene TRBV3-2); TRBD1 matches 10 bases. The receptor was isolated from a human donor in a cohort sampled during active COVID-19. Material: peripheral blood. CDR3 sequence reads: CASRERDRGYQPQHF. For the CDR3, the DNA is TGTGCCAGCCGTGAGCGGGACAGGGGATATCAGCCCCAGCATTTT.